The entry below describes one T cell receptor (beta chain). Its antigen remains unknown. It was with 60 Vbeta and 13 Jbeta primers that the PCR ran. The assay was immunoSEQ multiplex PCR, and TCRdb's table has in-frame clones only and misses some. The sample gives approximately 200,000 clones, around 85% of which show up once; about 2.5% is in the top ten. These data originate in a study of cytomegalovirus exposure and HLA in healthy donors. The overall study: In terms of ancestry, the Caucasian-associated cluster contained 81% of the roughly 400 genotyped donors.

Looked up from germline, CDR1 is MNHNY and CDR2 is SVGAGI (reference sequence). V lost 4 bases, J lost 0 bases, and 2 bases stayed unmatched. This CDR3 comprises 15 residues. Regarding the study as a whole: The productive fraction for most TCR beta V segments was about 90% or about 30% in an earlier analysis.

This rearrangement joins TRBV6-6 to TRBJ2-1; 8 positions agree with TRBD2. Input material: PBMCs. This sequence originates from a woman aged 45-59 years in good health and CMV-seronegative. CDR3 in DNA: TGTGCCAGCAGTTTAGCGGGAAGCTCCTACAATGAGCAGTTCTTC. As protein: CASSLAGSSYNEQFF.